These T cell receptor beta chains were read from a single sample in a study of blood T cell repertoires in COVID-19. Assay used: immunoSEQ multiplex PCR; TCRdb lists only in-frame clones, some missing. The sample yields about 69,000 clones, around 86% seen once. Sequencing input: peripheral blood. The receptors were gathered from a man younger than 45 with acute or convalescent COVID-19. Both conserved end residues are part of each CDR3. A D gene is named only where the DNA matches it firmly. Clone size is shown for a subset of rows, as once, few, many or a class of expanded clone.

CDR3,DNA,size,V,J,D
CASRSGFSTDTQYF,TGTGCCAGCAGGAGCGGGTTTAGCACAGATACGCAGTATTTT,.,TRBV6-5,TRBJ2-3,.
CASSFRGTGVYGYTF,TGTGCCAGCAGCTTTAGGGGGACAGGGGTCTATGGCTACACCTTC,once,TRBV7-2,TRBJ1-2,TRBD1
CASSQGTSGGRETQYF,TGCGCCAGCAGCCAAGGGACTAGCGGGGGACGGGAGACCCAGTACTTC,.,TRBV4-1,TRBJ2-5,TRBD2
CASSLGVWSGYTF,TGTGCCAGCAGTTTAGGGGTCTGGAGTGGCTACACCTTC,once,TRBV12-3/TRBV12-4,TRBJ1-2,.
CATSDFGGQPQHF,TGTGCCACCAGTGATTTTGGAGGTCAGCCCCAGCATTTT,.,TRBV24-1,TRBJ1-5,.
CASSISRGEKLFF,TGTGCCAGTAGTATAAGTCGCGGTGAAAAACTGTTTTTT,once,TRBV19,TRBJ1-4,.
CASSYRGLVNQPQHF,TGTGCCAGCAGCTATCGAGGTCTGGTGAATCAGCCCCAGCATTTT,.,TRBV5-6,TRBJ1-5,.
CAISEGQAQHF,TGTGCCATCAGTGAGGGACAGGCCCAGCATTTT,few,TRBV10-3,TRBJ1-5,TRBD1
CASRAGGAGLGYTF,TGTGCCAGCAGAGCAGGGGGCGCAGGGCTTGGCTACACCTTC,.,TRBV27,TRBJ1-2,TRBD1
CASSFFTGEYDTQYF,TGTGCCAGCAGCTTTTTCACAGGGGAGTATGATACGCAGTATTTT,.,TRBV7-8,TRBJ2-3,TRBD1
CASSFVTGDSIEAFF,TGTGCCAGCAGCTTCGTGACAGGGGACTCTATTGAAGCTTTCTTT,.,TRBV5-6,TRBJ1-1,TRBD1
CASSHRGLGEKLFF,TGTGCCAGCAGCCACAGGGGGCTCGGGGAAAAACTGTTTTTT,.,TRBV7-2,TRBJ1-4,TRBD1
CASSVGAQGAGNTIYF,TGTGCCAGCAGCGTAGGGGCTCAGGGGGCTGGAAACACCATATATTTT,once,TRBV9,TRBJ1-3,TRBD1
CASSEGAYRSGNTIYF,TGTGCCAGTAGTGAGGGCGCCTACCGCTCTGGAAACACCATATATTTT,.,TRBV19,TRBJ1-3,.
CASSERTGTYGYTF,TGTGCCAGCAGCGAACGGACAGGAACGTATGGCTACACCTTC,once,TRBV9,TRBJ1-2,TRBD1
CASSLGQNNSPLHF,TGCGCCAGCAGCTTGGGGCAAAATAATTCACCCCTCCACTTT,.,TRBV5-1,TRBJ1-6,.
CASSPGQVNYEQYF,TGTGCCAGCAGCCCGGGACAGGTAAACTACGAGCAGTACTTC,once,TRBV6-5,TRBJ2-7,TRBD1
CASSPTGGRNSPLHF,TGTGCCAGCAGTCCGACAGGGGGCCGTAATTCACCCCTCCACTTT,.,TRBV2,TRBJ1-6,TRBD1
CASSKQANTEAFF,TGTGCCAGCAGTAAGCAGGCGAACACTGAAGCTTTCTTT,.,TRBV25-1,TRBJ1-1,.
CATSDQGFNYGYTF,TGTGCCACCAGTGACCAGGGGTTTAACTATGGCTACACCTTC,.,TRBV24-1,TRBJ1-2,.
CASKSVNAGGNSPLHF,TGTGCCAGTAAAAGCGTGAACGCAGGGGGCAATTCACCCCTCCACTTT,.,TRBV19,TRBJ1-6,TRBD1
CASSPGLAGGYNEQFF,TGCGCCAGCAGCCCGGGACTAGCGGGGGGCTACAATGAGCAGTTCTTC,.,TRBV4-1,TRBJ2-1,TRBD2